The entry below gives a single TCR beta chain sequence along with its context. In this sample, this clonotype turned up many times. The antigen it recognizes is unknown. No base qualities exist here, and no much larger clone lies one base off it. The source of the sample is a study of regulatory T cells in long-lasting Graves disease (dated by TCRdb to 2020 to 2022). Background for the entire study: Antithyroid drugs had been taken for less than 3 months by newly diagnosed Graves' disease patients. Patients with persistent Graves' disease were compared with patients with newly diagnosed Graves' disease using TCR sequencing and RNA sequencing of peripheral blood. The study was registered as a clinical trial and conducted in China. A total of 35 or so samples underwent TCR sequencing: about 13 from persistent and about 20 from newly diagnosed Graves' disease patients.

CDR1 SGHAT and CDR2 FQNNGV were looked up in the germline V gene. The CDR3 sequence holds 13 residues, the cysteine and phenylalanine included. The retained sequence is limited to the CDR3, 39 bases, with the frame set at the first base. Compared with germline, V lacks 3 bases and J lacks 3 bases; bases without a gene match: 1. What the time point label conveys for this sample: newly diagnosed GD, antithyroid drugs for less than 3 months. For both TCR sequencing and RNA sequencing, RNA was extracted from PBMCs using TRIzol. The diagnosis of Graves' disease followed American Thyroid Association guidelines. Patients were recruited from an endocrinology department in Xi'an, China. Each patient gave about 8.1 milliliters of peripheral blood, collected in an EDTA anticoagulant tube. Ficoll Paque Plus density gradient separation was used to isolate PBMCs, and no additional T cell sorting was done. RNA quality was checked with an Agilent 2100 Bioanalyzer and agarose gel, and concentration with a NanoDrop 2000.

Libraries were built with multiplex PCR. The sequencer listed for this sample is Illumina HiSeq 4000. CDR3 regions were amplified by Arm-PCR with iRepertoire HTBI primers to construct TCR beta libraries. Gel purification was performed on PCR products prior to sequencing. Per the source publication's procedure: Across samples, roughly 60 TRBV and 13 to 15 TRBJ segments were identified and used for gene usage analysis of CDR3 amino acid clonotypes. Filtered high-quality paired reads were merged into contigs using COPE and FqMerger. BLAST was used to align contigs to the IMGT TRBV, TRBD and TRBJ reference genes, and CDR3 was defined following IMGT. Highly expanded clones were defined as clonotypes with a frequency above 0.1%. Shannon entropy served as the measure of repertoire diversity, while the Gini coefficient captured V-J evenness. A clonotype was considered public if more than one individual shared it. TCRdb reworked the public reads: Q25 trimming with fastp, MiXCR clone assembly, productive beta chains retained. CDR3 protein duplicates are merged, each entry listing the most common genes and DNA. Clone size and V and J calls follow TCRdb, not the original study. Counted in this sample were hundreds of thousands of distinct CDR3 sequences; around 15% of them appeared once. The ten largest clones represent roughly 30% of the sample.

Broader findings and caveats from the paper: Only the TCR beta chain was sequenced and analyzed. As a limitation, the authors acknowledged that the small sample size may reduce accuracy. Preferential use of TRBV28, TRBJ1-2 and TRBJ2-5 was observed in persistent disease, whereas TRBV20-1 and TRBJ2-1 were favored in newly diagnosed disease. Patients with persistent disease shared more public clonotypes (about 2,700) than newly diagnosed patients did (around 980). Because the primary lesion, thyroid tissue, could not be accessed, the study looked at peripheral blood alone. Compared with newly diagnosed patients, patients with persistent Graves' disease had lower TCR Shannon entropy and fewer highly expanded clones, which suggests clonal expansion.

The data were also submitted as part of a second study, on T cells in Graves' hyperthyroidism and ophthalmopathy. The second study's authors report: A patient counted as having stable Graves' hyperthyroidism if no progression to ophthalmopathy occurred over 18 months of follow-up. Hyperthyroidism patients were aged 18 to 65 years and newly diagnosed, with disease duration of less than 2 months. Exclusion was applied to patients with uncontrolled infections, other autoimmune diseases, pregnancy or lactation. Diagnoses were established on the basis of clinical symptoms, serum thyroxine and TRAb, thyroid ultrasound, and orbital computed tomography. The first round of RT-PCR for the TCR CDR3 was performed with the HTBI primer set and the Qiagen OneStep RT-PCR kit. Blood samples also contained most of the expanded thyroid clonotypes (frequency above 0.001), which suggests that blood repertoires may reflect thyroid immune responses. In cross-validation, a model built on a 13 V-J signature told ophthalmopathy apart from stable hyperthyroidism with just under 90% sensitivity and about 81% specificity, and in testing the same model reached 80%/75%. During validation, the model predicted progression to ophthalmopathy a median of roughly 7.1 months ahead of onset, with approximately 70% sensitivity and about 72% specificity. To identify distinguishing TCR V-J signatures, a discovery cohort of about 100 patients was used, comprising some 45 with Graves' ophthalmopathy and some 57 with stable Graves' hyperthyroidism. Whether ophthalmopathy could be predicted prospectively was tested in an independent validation cohort made up of roughly 19 hyperthyroidism patients plus 17 patients who later progressed to ophthalmopathy. For training and testing, the 100 or so patients in the discovery cohort were randomly divided in a 7:3 ratio. In addition, the study compared T-cell repertoires in thyroid tissue and in blood from six Graves' hyperthyroidism patients. Following sampling, methimazole starting at 30 mg daily was given to hyperthyroidism patients, and high-dose intravenous methylprednisolone was given to ophthalmopathy patients. A second multiplex PCR round built the libraries, followed by size selection and purification. Sequencing of the libraries was done on an Illumina HiSeq2000 using paired-end 100 bp reads. SOAPnuke was used to process the raw data, with reads discarded if the reads contained adapters or uncalled bases, had a mean Phred below 15, or lacked an exact constant-primer or identifier match. High-quality paired reads were merged with COPE v1.2.5, and unique nucleotide sequences were defined as clonotypes. Clonotypes were aligned to IMGT TRBV, TRBD and TRBJ reference segments using MiTCR v1.1. Analysis was restricted to V-J combinations with a frequency above 0.0001, which covered 99% to 99.2% of repertoires. The TCS score was defined as F50 (clonal expansion) divided by E x V (chaos), with BLOSUM62-based TCRdist calculated between CDR3 peptides within each V-J. Welch's t-statistics and random forest reduced around 520 V-J features to 10 to 15, which were used in a naive Bayes classifier (R e1071). Sample size was not statistically predetermined, and investigators were not blinded to group allocation. TCR Vbeta CDR3 sequencing of 130 to 150 peripheral blood samples (over 40 ophthalmopathy, about 75 hyperthyroidism and approximately 17 progressor patients) is reported in the paper.

The clonotype originates from a man between 35 and 55 years old with Graves disease. Donor details come from another sample of the same person, matched by shared clones. The material was peripheral blood mononuclear cells (PBMCs), obtained at new diagnosis, from a patient treated with antithyroid drugs. The chain was built from TRBV11-2 and TRBJ2-5, and TRBD2 matches 7 of the central bases. CDR3 reads: CASSFGGEETQYF. The DNA sequence is given as TGTGCCAGCAGCTTTGGGGGGGAAGAGACCCAGTACTTC.